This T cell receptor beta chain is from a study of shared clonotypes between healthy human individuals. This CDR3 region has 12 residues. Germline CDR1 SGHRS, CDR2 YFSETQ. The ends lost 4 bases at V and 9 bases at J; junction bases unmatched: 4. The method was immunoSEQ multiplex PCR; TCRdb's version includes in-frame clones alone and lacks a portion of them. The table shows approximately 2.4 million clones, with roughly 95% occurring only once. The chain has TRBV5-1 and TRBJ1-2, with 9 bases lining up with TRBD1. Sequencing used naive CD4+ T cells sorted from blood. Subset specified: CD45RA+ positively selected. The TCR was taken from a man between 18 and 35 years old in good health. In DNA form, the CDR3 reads TGCGCCAGCAGCCCCGGACAGGGGCGCTACACCTTC. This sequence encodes CASSPGQGRYTF. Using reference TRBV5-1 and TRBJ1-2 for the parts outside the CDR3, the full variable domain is KAGVTQTPRYLIKTRGQQVTLSCSPISGHRSVSWYQQTPGQGLQFLFEYFSETQRNKGNFPGRFSGRQFSNSRSEMNVSTLELGDSALYLCASSPGQGRYTFGSGTRLTVV.